Presented here are 6 T cell receptor beta chains from one specimen sequenced in a study of early T cells in non-severe SARS-CoV-2 infection. MiXCR was run by TCRdb on the 5' RACE reads, yielding one entry per CDR3 protein. The data show roughly 36,000 distinct CDR3 sequences, approximately 5.3% seen once. Material: whole blood. The receptors stem from an adult who was a healthcare worker with PCR-confirmed SARS-CoV-2 infection or an uninfected control (not recorded which).

The sample holds many counts of this clonotype. This sequence joins TRBV6-5 and TRBJ2-2; the match to TRBD1 covers 8 bases. Germline loops: CDR1 MNHEY, CDR2 SVGAGI. V lost 1 base to trimming and J lost 5 bases; unmatched junction nucleotides: 6. This CDR3 spans 16 amino acids. The CDR3 sequence: CASSYYGTGPTGELFF. DNA for the CDR3: TGTGCCAGCAGTTACTATGGGACAGGACCAACCGGGGAGCTGTTTTTT.

This clonotype has a count of ten or more. The chain uses TRBV20-1 and TRBJ1-4; 9 bases match TRBD1. This CDR3 has 13 amino acids. CDR1 and CDR2 (germline): DFQATT, SNEGSKA (reference sequence). Losses at the gene ends were 5 bases for V and 8 bases for J; bases not matched to a gene: 6. DNA of the CDR3: TGCAGTGCTGGGACAGGGATGGGGGAAAAACTGTTTTTT. Its translation: CSAGTGMGEKLFF.

This clonotype came up many times. The J gene is TRBJ2-2, the V gene TRBV20-1; D possibly corresponds to TRBD2 (5 bases). Germline-derived CDR1 and CDR2 are DFQATT and SNEGSKA (reference sequence). This CDR3 region has 13 residues. V shed 4 bases and J shed 0 bases, with 6 bases lying between them. CDR3 nucleotides: TGCAGTGCTACCGGGGCGAACACCGGGGAGCTGTTTTTT. Translation: CSATGANTGELFF.

In its sample, this clonotype was seen a few times. This chain connects TRBV7-2 to TRBJ2-7; no definite D call. CDR3 size: 12 residues. The V gene's germline CDR1 is SGHTA and CDR2 FQGNSA. Trimming took 0 bases from V and 6 from J, leaving 6 bases between them. CDR3 bases: TGTGCCAGCAGCTTAGCATGGGGCGAGCAGTACTTC. It specifies CASSLAWGEQYF.

In its sample, this clonotype was seen many times. The genes are TRBV27 and TRBJ1-6, with TRBD1 as a possible D gene (5 bases). V was clipped by 4 bases and J by 3 bases, with 13 bases between them. This CDR3 contains 16 residues. CDR1 MNHEY and CDR2 SMNVEV come from the germline V gene (reference sequence). The CDR3 region is CASSSRGGVYNSPLHF. CDR3 DNA sequence: TGTGCCAGCAGTTCACGCGGGGGAGTCTATAATTCACCCCTCCACTTT.

This clonotype has at least ten counts. The chain has TRBV20-1 and TRBJ2-1; 14 bases fit TRBD2. Trimming took 5 bases from V and 10 from J; bases not matched to a gene: 10. The CDR3 consists of 15 residues. Germline values: CDR1 DFQATT, CDR2 SNEGSKA (reference sequence). The CDR3, as DNA: TGCAGTGCTTTACCGGGACTAGCGGGGGTACGGGAGCAGTTCTTC. Amino acid sequence: CSALPGLAGVREQFF.